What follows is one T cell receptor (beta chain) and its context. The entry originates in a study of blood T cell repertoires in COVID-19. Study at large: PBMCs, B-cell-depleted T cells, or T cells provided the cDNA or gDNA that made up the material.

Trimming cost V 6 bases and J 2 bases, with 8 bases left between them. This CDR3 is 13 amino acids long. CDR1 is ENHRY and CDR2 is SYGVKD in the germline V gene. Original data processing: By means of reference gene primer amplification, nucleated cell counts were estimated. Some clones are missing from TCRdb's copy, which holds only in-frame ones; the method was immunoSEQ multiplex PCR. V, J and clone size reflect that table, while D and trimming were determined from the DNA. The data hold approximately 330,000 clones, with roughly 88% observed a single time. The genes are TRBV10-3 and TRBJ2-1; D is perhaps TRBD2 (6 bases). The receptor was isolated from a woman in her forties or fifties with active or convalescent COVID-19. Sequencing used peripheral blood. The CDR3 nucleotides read TGTGCCATCAGCGGGAGTCCCTACAATGAGCAGTTCTTC. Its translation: CAISGSPYNEQFF.